This T cell receptor (beta chain) was found in a study of cytomegalovirus exposure and HLA in healthy donors. The PCR contained 60 Vbeta and 13 Jbeta primers. Profiling relied on immunoSEQ multiplex PCR, and the TCRdb table lists in-frame clones only, not all of them. The sample has roughly 170,000 clones; 65% to 90% are singletons. Trimming removed 5 bases at V and 0 bases at J, with 7 bases between. Germline-derived CDR1 and CDR2 are SGHTA and FQGTGA. CDR3 size: 14 residues. Sequences were obtained from PBMCs. The rearrangement links TRBV7-3 to TRBJ1-4, with no clear D. The source of this sequence is a girl between 2 and 10 years old in good health and CMV-seropositive. Here the CDR3 reads CASSPGATNEKLFF. For the CDR3, the DNA is TGTGCCAGCAGCCCCGGTGCAACTAATGAAAAACTGTTTTTT. The full variable domain, its missing parts supplied by reference TRBV7-3 and TRBJ1-4, is GAGVSQTPSNKVTEKGKYVELRCDPISGHTALYWYRQSLGQGPEFLIYFQGTGAADDSGLPNDRFFAVRPEGSVSTLKIQRTERGDSAVYLCASSPGATNEKLFFGSGTQLSVL.